This T cell receptor beta chain was identified in a study of T cell repertoires in aging, cancer and after chemotherapy. Study context: Clear clonal overlap appeared across healthy donor samples taken over several months to years. The full dataset contained several million TCR reads.

Trimming removed 5 bases at V and 0 bases at J, with 18 bases between. CDR1 and CDR2 from the germline V gene are SGHTA and FQGNSA. The CDR3 runs 17 residues. This clonotype came up once. The template was genomic DNA from peripheral blood, not RNA. Multiplex touch-down PCR with TRB-A/B primers amplified rearranged V-D-J TRB sequences. TCRdb re-called the multiplex PCR reads through MiXCR, storing one row per CDR3 protein. The sample carries several thousand distinct CDR3 sequences, approximately 35% recorded once. The receptor's source is a human donor in good health. The sequenced sample was blood. This chain connects TRBV7-2 to TRBJ2-3; no clear D gene. This chain's CDR3 is CASSRQPAAVSTDTQYF. CDR3 in DNA: TGTGCCAGCAGCCGTCAACCCGCGGCGGTAAGCACAGATACGCAGTATTTT.